What follows describes a single TCR beta chain. Its antigen is undetermined. The trim removed 1 base at V and 0 bases at J, leaving 9 bases unmatched. The CDR3 loop spans 19 amino acids. Per the germline V gene, CDR1 is SGHTA and CDR2 is FQGTGA. This entry comes from a study of cytomegalovirus exposure and HLA in healthy donors. Study-level background: Genetic ancestry analysis placed around four fifths of the 398 donors that were genotyped in the Caucasian-associated cluster. Study observations and caveats: Reports indicated that the classifier achieved high specificity and sensitivity in diagnosing cytomegalovirus status. Analyses of presence and absence presupposed an approximately uniform sequencing depth across donors.

Both 60 Vbeta primers and 13 Jbeta primers went into the PCR. How the authors handled the data: A follow-up analysis tallied about 80 million unique TCR beta chains, roughly 11 million shared. The method was immunoSEQ multiplex PCR; TCRdb's version includes in-frame clones alone and lacks a portion of them. That table gives V, J and clone size, and the DNA gave D and trimming. The sample has more than 90,000 clones, about 80% seen once; the top ten hold about 0.53%. V is TRBV7-3 and J is TRBJ2-6, with 7 positions matching TRBD1. The source is a man between 25 and 39 years old in good health and CMV-seronegative. Sequencing was performed on PBMCs. As DNA, the CDR3 is TGTGCCAGCAGCTTAAGGCCAGGGGGTGCCCTCTCTGGGGCCAACGTCCTGACTTTC. Its translation: CASSLRPGGALSGANVLTF.